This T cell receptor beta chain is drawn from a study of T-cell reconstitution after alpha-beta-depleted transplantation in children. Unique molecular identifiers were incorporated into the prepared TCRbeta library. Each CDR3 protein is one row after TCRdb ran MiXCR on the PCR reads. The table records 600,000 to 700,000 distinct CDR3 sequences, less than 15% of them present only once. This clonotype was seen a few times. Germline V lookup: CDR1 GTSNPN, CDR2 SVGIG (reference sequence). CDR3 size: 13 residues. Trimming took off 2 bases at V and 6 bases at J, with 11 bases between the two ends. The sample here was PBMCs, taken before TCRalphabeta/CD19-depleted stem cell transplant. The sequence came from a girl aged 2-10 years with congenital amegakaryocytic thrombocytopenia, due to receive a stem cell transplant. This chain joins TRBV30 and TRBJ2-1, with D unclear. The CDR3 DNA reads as TGTGCCTGGAGTCTTCAGGCTCCCAATGAGCAGTTCTTC. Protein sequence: CAWSLQAPNEQFF.